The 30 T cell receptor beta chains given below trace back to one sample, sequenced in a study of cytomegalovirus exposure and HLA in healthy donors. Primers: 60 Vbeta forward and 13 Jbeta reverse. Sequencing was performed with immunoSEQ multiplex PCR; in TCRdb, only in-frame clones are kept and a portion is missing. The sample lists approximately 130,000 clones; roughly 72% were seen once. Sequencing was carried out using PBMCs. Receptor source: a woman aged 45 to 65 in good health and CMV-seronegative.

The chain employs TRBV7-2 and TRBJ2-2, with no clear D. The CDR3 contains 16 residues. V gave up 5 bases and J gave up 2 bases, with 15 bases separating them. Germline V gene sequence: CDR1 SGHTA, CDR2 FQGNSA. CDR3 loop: CASSILPEPNTGELFF. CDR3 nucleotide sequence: TGTGCCAGCAGCATCCTCCCGGAGCCAAACACCGGGGAGCTGTTTTTT. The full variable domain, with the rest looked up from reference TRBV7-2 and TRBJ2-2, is GAGVSQSPSNKVTEKGKDVELRCDPISGHTALYWYRQSLGQGLEFLIYFQGNSAPDKSGLPSDRFSAERTGGSVSTLTIQRTQQEDSAVYLCASSILPEPNTGELFFGEGSRLTVL.

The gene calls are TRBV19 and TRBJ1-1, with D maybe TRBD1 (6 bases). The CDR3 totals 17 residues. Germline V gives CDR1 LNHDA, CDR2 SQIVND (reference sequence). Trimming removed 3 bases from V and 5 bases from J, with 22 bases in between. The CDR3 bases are TGTGCCAGTAGTATCTCCGCCCGCCGAGGGGGTAGAACTGAAGCTTTCTTT. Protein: CASSISARRGGRTEAFF.

CDR3 in DNA: TGTGCCAGCAGTACCAGGACTAGCGGGAGCAATGAGCAGTTCTTC. It translates to CASSTRTSGSNEQFF. The rearrangement links TRBV27 to TRBJ2-1; 13 bases are a match to TRBD2. Germline V gene data show CDR1 as MNHEY and CDR2 as SMNVEV (reference sequence). This CDR3 comprises 15 residues. V shed 5 bases and J 6 bases; nucleotides not matched to a gene: 4.

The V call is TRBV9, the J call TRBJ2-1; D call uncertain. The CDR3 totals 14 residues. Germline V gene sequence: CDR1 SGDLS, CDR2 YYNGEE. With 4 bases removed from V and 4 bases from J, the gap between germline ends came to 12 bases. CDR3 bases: TGTGCCAGCAGCCCCCGGGTGCAGTACAATGAGCAGTTCTTC. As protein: CASSPRVQYNEQFF.

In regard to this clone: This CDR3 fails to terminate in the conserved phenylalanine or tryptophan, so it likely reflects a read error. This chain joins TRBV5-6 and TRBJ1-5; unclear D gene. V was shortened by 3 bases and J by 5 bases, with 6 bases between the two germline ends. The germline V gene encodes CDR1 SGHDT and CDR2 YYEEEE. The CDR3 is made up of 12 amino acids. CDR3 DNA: TGTGCCAGCAGCTCAGGACATCAGCCCCAGCATCTT. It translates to CASSSGHQPQHL.

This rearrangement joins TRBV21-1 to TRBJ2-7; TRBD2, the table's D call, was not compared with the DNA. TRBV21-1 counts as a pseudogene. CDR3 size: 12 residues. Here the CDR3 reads CARLGGAYEQYF. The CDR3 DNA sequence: TGTGCCAGGCTGGGGGGGGCCTACGAGCAGTACTTC.

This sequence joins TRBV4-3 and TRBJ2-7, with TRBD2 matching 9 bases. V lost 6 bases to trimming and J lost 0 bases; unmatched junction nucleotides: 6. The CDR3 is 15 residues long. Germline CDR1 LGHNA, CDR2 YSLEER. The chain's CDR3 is CASRPRLADSYEQYF. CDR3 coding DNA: TGCGCCAGCAGGCCCAGACTAGCGGACTCCTACGAGCAGTACTTC.

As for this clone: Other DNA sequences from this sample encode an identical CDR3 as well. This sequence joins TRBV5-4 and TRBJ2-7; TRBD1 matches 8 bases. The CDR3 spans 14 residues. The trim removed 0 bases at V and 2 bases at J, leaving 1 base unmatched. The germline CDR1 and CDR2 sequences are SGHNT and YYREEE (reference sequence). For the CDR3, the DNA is TGTGCCAGCAGCTTGGGGGACAGGCCCTACGAGCAGTACTTC. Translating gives CASSLGDRPYEQYF.

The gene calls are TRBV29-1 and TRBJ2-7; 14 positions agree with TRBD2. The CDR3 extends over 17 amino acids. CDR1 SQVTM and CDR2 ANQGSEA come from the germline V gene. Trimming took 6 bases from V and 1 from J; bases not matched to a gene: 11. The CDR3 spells CSVAGTSGSIGSYEQYF. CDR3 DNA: TGCAGCGTCGCCGGGACTAGCGGGAGTATTGGGTCCTACGAGCAGTACTTC.

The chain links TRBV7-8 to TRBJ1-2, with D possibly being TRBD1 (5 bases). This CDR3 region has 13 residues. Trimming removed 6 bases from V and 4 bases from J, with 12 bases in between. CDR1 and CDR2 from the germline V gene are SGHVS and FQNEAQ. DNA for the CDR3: TGTGCCAGCAGGCCGGCGGGGGGCTATGGCTACACCTTC. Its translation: CASRPAGGYGYTF.

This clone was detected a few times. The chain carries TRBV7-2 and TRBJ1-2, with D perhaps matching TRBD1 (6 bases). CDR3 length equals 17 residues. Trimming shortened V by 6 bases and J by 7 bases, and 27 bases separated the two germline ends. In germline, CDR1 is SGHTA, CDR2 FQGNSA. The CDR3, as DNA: TGTGCCAGCAGATACACTGGGACATCGCCGCCCCTGAGTGGCTACACCTTC. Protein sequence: CASRYTGTSPPLSGYTF.

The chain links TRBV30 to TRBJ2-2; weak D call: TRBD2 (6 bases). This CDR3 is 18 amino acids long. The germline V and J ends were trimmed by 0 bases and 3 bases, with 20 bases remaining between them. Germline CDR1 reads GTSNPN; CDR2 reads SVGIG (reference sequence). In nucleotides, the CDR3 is TGTGCCTGGAGTGTACTGGGGAAACGGGGGACGGACACCGGGGAGCTGTTTTTT. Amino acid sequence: CAWSVLGKRGTDTGELFF.

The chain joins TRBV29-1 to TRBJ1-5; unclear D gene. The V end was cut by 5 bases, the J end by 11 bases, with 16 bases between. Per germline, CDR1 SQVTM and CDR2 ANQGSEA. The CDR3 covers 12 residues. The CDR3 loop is CSVFDRDGAQHF. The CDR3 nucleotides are TGCAGCGTTTTCGACCGGGATGGGGCCCAGCATTTT.

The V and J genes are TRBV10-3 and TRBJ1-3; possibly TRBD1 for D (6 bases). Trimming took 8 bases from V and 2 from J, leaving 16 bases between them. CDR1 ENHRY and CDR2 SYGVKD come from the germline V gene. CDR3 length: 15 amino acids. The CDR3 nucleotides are TGTGCCATCGGGCGGGGGGGCCCGACTGGAAACACCATATATTTT. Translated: CAIGRGGPTGNTIYF.

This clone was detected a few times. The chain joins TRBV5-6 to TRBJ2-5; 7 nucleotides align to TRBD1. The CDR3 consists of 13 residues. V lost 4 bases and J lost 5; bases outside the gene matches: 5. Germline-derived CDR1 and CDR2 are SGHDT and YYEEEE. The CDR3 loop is CASSHRGGETQYF. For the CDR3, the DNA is TGTGCCAGCAGCCACAGGGGTGGGGAGACCCAGTACTTC.

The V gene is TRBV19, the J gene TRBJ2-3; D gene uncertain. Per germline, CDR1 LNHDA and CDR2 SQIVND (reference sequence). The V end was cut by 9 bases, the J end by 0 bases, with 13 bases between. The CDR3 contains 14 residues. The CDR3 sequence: CASSIATSTDTQYF. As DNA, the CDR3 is TGTGCCAGCTCTATTGCGACTAGCACAGATACGCAGTATTTT.

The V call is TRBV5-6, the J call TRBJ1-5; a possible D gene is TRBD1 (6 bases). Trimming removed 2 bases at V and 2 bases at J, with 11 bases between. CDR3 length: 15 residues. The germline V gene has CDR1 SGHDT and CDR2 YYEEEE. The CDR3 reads CASSFGQTRNQPQHF. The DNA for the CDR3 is TGTGCCAGCAGCTTCGGACAGACGCGCAATCAGCCCCAGCATTTT. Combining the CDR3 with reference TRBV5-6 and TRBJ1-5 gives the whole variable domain DAGVTQSPTHLIKTRGQQVTLRCSPKSGHDTVSWYQQALGQGPQFIFQYYEEEERQRGNFPDRFSGHQFPNYSSELNVNALLLGDSALYLCASSFGQTRNQPQHFGDGTRLSIL.

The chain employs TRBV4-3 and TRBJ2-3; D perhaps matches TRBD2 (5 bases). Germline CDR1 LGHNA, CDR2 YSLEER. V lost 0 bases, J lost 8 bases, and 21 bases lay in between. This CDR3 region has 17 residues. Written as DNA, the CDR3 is TGCGCCAGCAGCCAAGATCGGGCTAGCCACCCGGGGTTTACGCAGTATTTT. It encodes CASSQDRASHPGFTQYF.

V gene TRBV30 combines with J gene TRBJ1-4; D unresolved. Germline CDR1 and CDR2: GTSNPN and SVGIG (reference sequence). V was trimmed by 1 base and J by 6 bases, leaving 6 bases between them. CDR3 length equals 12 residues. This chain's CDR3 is CAWSAVDEKLFF. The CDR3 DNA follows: TGTGCCTGGAGTGCGGTGGATGAAAAACTGTTTTTT.

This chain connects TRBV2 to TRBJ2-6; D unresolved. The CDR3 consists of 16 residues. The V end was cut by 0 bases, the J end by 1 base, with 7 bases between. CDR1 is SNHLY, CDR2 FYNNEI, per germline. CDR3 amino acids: CASSEATGSGANVLTF. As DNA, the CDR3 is TGTGCCAGCAGTGAAGCCACCGGGTCTGGGGCCAACGTCCTGACTTTC.

The CDR3 region has the DNA TGCGCCAGCAGCCCGCTAGCGGGAGCTGGTGAGCAGTACTTC. This gives the protein CASSPLAGAGEQYF. The V call is TRBV5-1, the J call TRBJ2-7; 10 nucleotides match TRBD2. J lost 7 bases, V lost 4 bases, and 8 bases had no gene match. The CDR3 length is 14 residues. Looked up from germline, CDR1 is SGHRS and CDR2 is YFSETQ.

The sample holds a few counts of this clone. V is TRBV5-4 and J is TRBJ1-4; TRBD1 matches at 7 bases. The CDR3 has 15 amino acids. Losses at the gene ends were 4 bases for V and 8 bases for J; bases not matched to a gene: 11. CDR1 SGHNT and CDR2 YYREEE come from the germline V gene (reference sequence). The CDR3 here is CASSGTTGRSEKLFF. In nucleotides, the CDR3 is TGTGCCAGCAGCGGGACGACAGGGCGCAGCGAAAAACTGTTTTTT. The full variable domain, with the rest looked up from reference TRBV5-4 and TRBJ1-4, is ETGVTQSPTHLIKTRGQQVTLRCSSQSGHNTVSWYQQALGQGPQFIFQYYREEENGRGNFPPRFSGLQFPNYSSELNVNALELDDSALYLCASSGTTGRSEKLFFGSGTQLSVL.

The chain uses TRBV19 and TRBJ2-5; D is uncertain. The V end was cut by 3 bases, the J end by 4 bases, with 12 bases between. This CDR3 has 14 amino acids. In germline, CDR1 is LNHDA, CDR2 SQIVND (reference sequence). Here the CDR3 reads CASSISPFPETQYF. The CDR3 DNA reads TGTGCCAGTAGTATTAGTCCGTTCCCAGAGACCCAGTACTTC.

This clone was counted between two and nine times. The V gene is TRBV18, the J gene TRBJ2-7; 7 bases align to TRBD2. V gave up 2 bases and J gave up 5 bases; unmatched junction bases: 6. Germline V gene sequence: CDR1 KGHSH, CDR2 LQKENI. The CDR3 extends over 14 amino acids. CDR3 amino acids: CASSPGGGRDEQYF. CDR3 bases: TGTGCCAGCTCACCAGGGGGGGGAAGGGACGAGCAGTACTTC.

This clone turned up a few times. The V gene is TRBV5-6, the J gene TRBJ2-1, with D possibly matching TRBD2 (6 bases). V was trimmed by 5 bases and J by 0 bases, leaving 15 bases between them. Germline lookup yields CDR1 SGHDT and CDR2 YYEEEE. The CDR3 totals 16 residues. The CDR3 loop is CASRLVADSSYNEQFF. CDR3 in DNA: TGTGCCAGCAGACTAGTAGCGGATAGCTCCTACAATGAGCAGTTCTTC.

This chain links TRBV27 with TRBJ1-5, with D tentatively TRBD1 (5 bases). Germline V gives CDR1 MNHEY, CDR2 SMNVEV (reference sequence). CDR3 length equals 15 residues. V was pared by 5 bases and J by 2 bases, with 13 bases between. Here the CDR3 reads CASSPPGVGNQPQHF. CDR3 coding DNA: TGTGCCAGCAGTCCCCCGGGGGTTGGCAATCAGCCCCAGCATTTT.

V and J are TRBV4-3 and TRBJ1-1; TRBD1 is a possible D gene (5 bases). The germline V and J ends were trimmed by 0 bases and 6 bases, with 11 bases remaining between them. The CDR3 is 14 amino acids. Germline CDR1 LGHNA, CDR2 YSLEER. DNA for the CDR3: TGCGCCAGCAGCCAAGACTATAGGGGCCCTGAAGCTTTCTTT. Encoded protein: CASSQDYRGPEAFF.

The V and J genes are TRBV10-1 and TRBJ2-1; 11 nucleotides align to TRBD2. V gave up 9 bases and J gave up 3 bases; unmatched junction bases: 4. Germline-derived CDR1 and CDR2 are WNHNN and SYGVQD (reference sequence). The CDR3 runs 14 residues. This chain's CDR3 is CARELAGVYNEQFF. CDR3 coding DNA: TGCGCCAGGGAACTAGCGGGAGTCTACAATGAGCAGTTCTTC.

As DNA, the CDR3 is TGTGCCAGCAGTTACTCGAGAGGACTACGCACAGATACGCAGTATTTT. Amino acids: CASSYSRGLRTDTQYF. J is TRBJ2-3 and V is TRBV6-5, with D perhaps matching TRBD2 (6 bases). The CDR3 is 16 amino acids. V lost 0 bases, J lost 1 base, and 11 bases lay in between. From germline, CDR1 is MNHEY and CDR2 SVGAGI.

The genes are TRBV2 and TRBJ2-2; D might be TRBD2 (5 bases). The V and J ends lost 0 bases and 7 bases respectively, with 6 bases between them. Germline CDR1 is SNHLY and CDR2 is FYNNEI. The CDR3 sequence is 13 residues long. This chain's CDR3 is CASSEARDGELFF. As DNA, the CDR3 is TGTGCCAGCAGTGAAGCCCGGGACGGGGAGCTGTTTTTT.